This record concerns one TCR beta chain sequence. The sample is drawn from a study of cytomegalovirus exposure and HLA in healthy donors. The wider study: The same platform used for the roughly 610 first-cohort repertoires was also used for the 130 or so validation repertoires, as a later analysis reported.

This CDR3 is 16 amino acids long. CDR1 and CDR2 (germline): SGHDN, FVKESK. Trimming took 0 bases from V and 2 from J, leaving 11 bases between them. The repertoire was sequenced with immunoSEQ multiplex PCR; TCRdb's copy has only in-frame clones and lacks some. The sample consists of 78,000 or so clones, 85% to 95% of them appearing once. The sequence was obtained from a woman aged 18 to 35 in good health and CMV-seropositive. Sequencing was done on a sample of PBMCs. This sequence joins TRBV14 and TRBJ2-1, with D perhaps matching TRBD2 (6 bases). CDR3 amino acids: CASSQELGGAYNEQFF. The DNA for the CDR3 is TGTGCCAGCAGCCAAGAACTGGGGGGTGCCTACAATGAGCAGTTCTTC.